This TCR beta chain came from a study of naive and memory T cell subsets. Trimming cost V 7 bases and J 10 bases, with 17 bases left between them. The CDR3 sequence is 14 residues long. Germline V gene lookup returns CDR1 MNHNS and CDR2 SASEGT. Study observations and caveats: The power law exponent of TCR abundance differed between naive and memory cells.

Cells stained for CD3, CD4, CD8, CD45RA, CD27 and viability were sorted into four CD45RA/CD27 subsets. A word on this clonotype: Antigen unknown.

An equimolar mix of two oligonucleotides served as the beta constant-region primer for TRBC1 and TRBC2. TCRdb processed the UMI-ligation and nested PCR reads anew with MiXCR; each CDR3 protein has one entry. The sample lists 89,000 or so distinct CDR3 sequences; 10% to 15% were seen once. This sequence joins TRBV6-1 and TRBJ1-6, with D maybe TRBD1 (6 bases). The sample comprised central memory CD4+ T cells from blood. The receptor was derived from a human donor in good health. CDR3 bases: TGTGCCAGCACTATGGACAGTTTTGCGTCACCCCTCCACTTT. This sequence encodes CASTMDSFASPLHF.